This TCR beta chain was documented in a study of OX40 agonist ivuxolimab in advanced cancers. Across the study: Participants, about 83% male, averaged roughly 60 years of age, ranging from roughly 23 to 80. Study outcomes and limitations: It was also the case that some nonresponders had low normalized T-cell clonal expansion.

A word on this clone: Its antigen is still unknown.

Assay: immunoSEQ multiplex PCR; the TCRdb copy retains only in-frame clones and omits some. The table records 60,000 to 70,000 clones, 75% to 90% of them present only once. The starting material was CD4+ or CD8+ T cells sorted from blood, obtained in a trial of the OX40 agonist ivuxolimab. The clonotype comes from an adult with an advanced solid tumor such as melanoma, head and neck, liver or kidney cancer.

The CDR3 DNA sequence: TGTGCCAGCAGCGCCGGGACAGGCCCCTACGAGCAGTACTTC. It encodes CASSAGTGPYEQYF. V gene TRBV9 combines with J gene TRBJ2-7, with 8 nucleotides matching TRBD1. Germline V gene lookup returns CDR1 SGDLS and CDR2 YYNGEE. The V gene end was trimmed by 3 bases and the J gene end by 2 bases; junction bases not matched to a gene: 4. CDR3 length equals 14 residues.